These 20 T cell receptor beta chains share one sample of origin, sequenced in a study of CD8 T cells in ankylosing spondylitis. TCRdb called the 5' RACE reads again in MiXCR, with one record for every CDR3 protein. Here the sample spans just under 350,000 distinct CDR3 sequences, roughly 15% being singletons. Sequencing was done on a sample of blood, either unsorted or a sorted T cell fraction (not recorded which). The receptors were sampled from a male donor with ankylosing spondylitis or in good health (not recorded which).

The rearrangement uses TRBV7-6 and TRBJ1-1; 9 positions match TRBD1. CDR1 SGHVS and CDR2 FNYEAQ come from the germline V gene. After removal of 7 bases from V and 1 base from J, the junction contained 19 bases not matched to a gene. The CDR3 covers 19 residues. CDR3 in amino acids: CASTWDRAKRGGGNTEAFF. The CDR3 DNA reads as TGTGCCAGCACCTGGGACAGGGCGAAGAGAGGGGGGGGGAACACTGAAGCTTTCTTT.

V is TRBV12-3 or TRBV12-4 and J is TRBJ1-5; maybe TRBD1 (6 bases). The V gene lost 5 bases and the J gene lost 6 bases, with 11 bases spanning the gap. The CDR3 loop spans 13 amino acids. CDR3 coding DNA: TGTGCCAGCAGTATACAGGGAATTCAGCCCCAGCATTTT. Protein: CASSIQGIQPQHF.

This clonotype was counted only a few times. The gene calls are TRBV10-3 and TRBJ1-4, with a possible D match to TRBD1 (6 bases). Trimming removed 4 bases from V and 8 bases from J, with 11 bases in between. This CDR3 contains 13 residues. Germline V gene data show CDR1 as ENHRY and CDR2 as SYGVKD. The CDR3 nucleotides are TGTGCCATCAGTGCACAGGGCGGGGAAAAACTGTTTTTT. The encoded protein is CAISAQGGEKLFF.

This clonotype was counted only a few times. The V call is TRBV12-3 or TRBV12-4, the J call TRBJ1-1; D remains ambiguous. CDR3 length equals 14 residues. The germline V and J ends were trimmed by 6 bases and 2 bases, with 13 bases remaining between them. CDR3 residues: CASSSKLRNTEAFF. The CDR3 DNA sequence: TGTGCCAGCAGCTCTAAGCTCCGTAACACTGAAGCTTTCTTT.

With respect to this clonotype: At one of its ends the junction is not consistent with the germline gene, which may arise from a read error. This chain uses TRBV20-1 with TRBJ1-5; D is ambiguous. The CDR3 sequence is 15 residues long. The germline CDR1 and CDR2 sequences are DFQATT and SNEGSKA (reference sequence). CDR3 sequence reads: CSAGENRRNNQPQHF. The CDR3 bases are TGCAGTGCTGGAGAGAATCGCCGAAACAATCAGCCCCAGCATTTT.

This clonotype came up many times. The chain couples TRBV12-3 or TRBV12-4 to TRBJ2-1; D ambiguous. Trimming took 6 bases from V and 7 from J, leaving 10 bases between them. This CDR3 contains 12 residues. The CDR3 sequence is CASSPEMNEQFF. CDR3 nucleotides: TGTGCCAGCAGCCCAGAGATGAATGAGCAGTTCTTC.

The V and J genes are TRBV4-1 and TRBJ2-1, with D tentatively TRBD1 (5 bases). The CDR3 consists of 17 residues. CDR1 and CDR2 from the germline V gene are MGHRA and YSYEKL. The V end lost 1 base, the J end lost 2 bases, and 15 bases lay between the germline ends. CDR3 sequence reads: CASSQVSTGQAYNEQFF. DNA for the CDR3: TGCGCCAGCAGCCAAGTCTCCACAGGCCAGGCCTACAATGAGCAGTTCTTC.

The CDR3 region has the DNA TGCAGTGCCGCGTCCCTAGCGGGGGGGCCCAACGAGCAGTACTTC. Translation gives CSAASLAGGPNEQYF. This rearrangement joins TRBV20-1 to TRBJ2-7; 12 bases agree with TRBD2. This CDR3 region has 15 residues. CDR1 and CDR2 from the germline V gene are DFQATT and SNEGSKA (reference sequence). The V segment lost 6 bases and the J segment 5 bases; nucleotides outside the gene matches: 11.

The chain joins TRBV3-1 to TRBJ2-3; 7 positions match TRBD2. The CDR3 is 19 residues long. Germline-derived CDR1 and CDR2 are LGHDT and YNNKEL (reference sequence). V gave up 0 bases and J gave up 1 base; unmatched junction bases: 13. The CDR3 sequence: CASSQDRGGWDYRTDTQYF. CDR3 coding DNA: TGTGCCAGCAGCCAAGATAGGGGCGGGTGGGACTACCGCACAGATACGCAGTATTTT.

The chain recombines TRBV6-5 with TRBJ2-1; 7 bases line up with TRBD2. The CDR3 is 13 residues long. Unmatched junction bases numbered 6, after V lost 4 bases and J lost 9 bases. Germline CDR1 MNHEY, CDR2 SVGAGI. CDR3 protein: CASSSRPGGEQFF. CDR3 nucleotides: TGTGCCAGCAGTTCCCGACCGGGAGGTGAGCAGTTCTTC.

In its sample, this clonotype was seen many times. The J gene is TRBJ1-2, the V gene TRBV20-1, with D uncertain. The length of the CDR3 is 14 residues. V lost 3 bases to trimming and J lost 2 bases, with 13 bases between them. Germline CDR1 and CDR2: DFQATT and SNEGSKA (reference sequence). CDR3 DNA sequence: TGCAGTGCTAGTTCGGAACTGTCGAACTATGGCTACACCTTC. It yields the protein CSASSELSNYGYTF.

This clonotype occurred a few times. V usage is TRBV9 and J usage is TRBJ2-7; TRBD1 aligns across 9 bases. The V and J ends lost 4 bases and 6 bases, in that order; junction bases with no gene match: 8. There are 14 residues in the CDR3. Germline assignment: CDR1 SGDLS and CDR2 YYNGEE. This chain's CDR3 is CASSPATGGGEQYF. In DNA form, the CDR3 reads TGTGCCAGCAGCCCCGCGACAGGGGGGGGCGAGCAGTACTTC.

This clonotype was detected ten times or more. The chain recombines TRBV20-1 with TRBJ1-5; 7 bases map to TRBD1. From germline, CDR1 is DFQATT and CDR2 SNEGSKA (reference sequence). V lost 7 bases and J lost 1; bases outside the gene matches: 4. The CDR3 extends over 13 amino acids. This chain's CDR3 is CSVSQGSNQPQHF. Here the CDR3 DNA reads TGCAGTGTGTCACAGGGGAGCAATCAGCCCCAGCATTTT.

This chain links TRBV29-1 with TRBJ1-2; D ambiguous. Germline CDR1 and CDR2: SQVTM and ANQGSEA. This CDR3 contains 12 residues. Trimming removed 4 bases from V and 7 bases from J, with 13 bases in between. CDR3 region: CSVVGGSRGYTF. The DNA of the CDR3 is TGCAGCGTTGTGGGAGGGTCGCGTGGCTACACCTTC. The variable domain in full, with the rest retrieved from reference TRBV29-1 and TRBJ1-2, is SAVISQKPSRDICQRGTSLTIQCQVDSQVTMMFWYRQQPGQSLTLIATANQGSEATYESGFVIDKFPISRPNLTFSTLTVSNMSPEDSSIYLCSVVGGSRGYTFGSGTRLTVV.

This clonotype was observed a handful of times. The genes are TRBV5-1 and TRBJ1-2, with D unclear. The V end was cut by 0 bases, the J end by 1 base, with 10 bases between. CDR1 is SGHRS, CDR2 YFSETQ, per germline. The CDR3 extends over 15 amino acids. CDR3 residues: CASSLGGTVNYGYTF. The CDR3 bases are TGCGCCAGCAGCTTGGGGGGTACTGTTAACTATGGCTACACCTTC.

This clonotype was detected only a few times. The V gene is TRBV9, the J gene TRBJ1-6; D not resolved. CDR1 and CDR2 (germline): SGDLS, YYNGEE. V was trimmed by 2 bases and J by 7 bases, leaving 7 bases between them. The CDR3 spans 13 residues. This CDR3 reads CASSVNKNSPLHF. The CDR3 coding sequence is TGTGCCAGCAGCGTGAACAAGAATTCACCCCTCCACTTT.

This clonotype has just a few counts. The J gene is TRBJ1-2, the V gene TRBV29-1; 10 bases line up with TRBD1. V was pared by 6 bases and J by 6 bases, with 4 bases of the junction left unmatched. This CDR3 region has 12 residues. The germline V gene encodes CDR1 SQVTM and CDR2 ANQGSEA. The DNA for the CDR3 is TGCAGCGTCCAGACAGGGGGCAATGGCTACACCTTC. Amino acid sequence: CSVQTGGNGYTF.

This clonotype was found many times. The chain carries TRBV11-2 and TRBJ2-2, with 13 bases that match TRBD2. Per the germline V gene, CDR1 is SGHAT and CDR2 is FQNNGV. Unmatched junction bases numbered 3, after V lost 3 bases and J lost 8 bases. CDR3 length: 15 residues. CDR3 sequence: CASSLGLAGKGELFF. Here the CDR3 DNA reads TGTGCCAGCAGCTTGGGACTAGCGGGAAAAGGGGAGCTGTTTTTT.

This clonotype was found a few times. V gene TRBV7-2 combines with J gene TRBJ2-1; no definite D call. Germline V gene lookup returns CDR1 SGHTA and CDR2 FQGNSA. The CDR3 is made up of 16 amino acids. V was cut by 1 base and J by 7 bases, with 17 bases left in between. Here the CDR3 DNA reads TGTGCCAGCAGCTTAGTGGGCGGATCCAGTGGGAATGAGCAGTTCTTC. Translation: CASSLVGGSSGNEQFF. The entire variable domain, with the rest obtained from reference TRBV7-2 and TRBJ2-1, is as follows: GAGVSQSPSNKVTEKGKDVELRCDPISGHTALYWYRQSLGQGLEFLIYFQGNSAPDKSGLPSDRFSAERTGGSVSTLTIQRTQQEDSAVYLCASSLVGGSSGNEQFFGPGTRLTVL.

The chain employs TRBV20-1 and TRBJ1-5; TRBD1 matches at 8 bases. V lost 0 bases, J lost 4 bases, and 8 bases stayed unmatched. The CDR3 has 16 residues. The germline CDR1 and CDR2 sequences are DFQATT and SNEGSKA (reference sequence). The CDR3 DNA follows: TGCAGTGCTAGAGATTCGGGCAGGGGGCTTAATCAGCCCCAGCATTTT. Translation gives CSARDSGRGLNQPQHF.